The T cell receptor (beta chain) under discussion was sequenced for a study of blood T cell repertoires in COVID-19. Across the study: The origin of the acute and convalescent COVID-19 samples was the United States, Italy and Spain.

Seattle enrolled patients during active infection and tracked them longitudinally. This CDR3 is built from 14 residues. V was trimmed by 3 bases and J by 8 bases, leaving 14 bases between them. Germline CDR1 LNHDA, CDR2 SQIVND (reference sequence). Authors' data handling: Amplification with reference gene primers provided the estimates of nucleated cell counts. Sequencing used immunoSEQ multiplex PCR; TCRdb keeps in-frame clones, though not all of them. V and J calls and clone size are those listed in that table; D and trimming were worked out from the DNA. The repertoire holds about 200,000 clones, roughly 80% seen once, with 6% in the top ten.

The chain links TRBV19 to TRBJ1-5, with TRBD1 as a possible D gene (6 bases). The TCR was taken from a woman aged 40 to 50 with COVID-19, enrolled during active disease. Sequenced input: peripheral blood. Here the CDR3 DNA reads TGTGCCAGTAGTATTCAGGACAGTTTTAAGCCCCAGCATTTT. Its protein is CASSIQDSFKPQHF.